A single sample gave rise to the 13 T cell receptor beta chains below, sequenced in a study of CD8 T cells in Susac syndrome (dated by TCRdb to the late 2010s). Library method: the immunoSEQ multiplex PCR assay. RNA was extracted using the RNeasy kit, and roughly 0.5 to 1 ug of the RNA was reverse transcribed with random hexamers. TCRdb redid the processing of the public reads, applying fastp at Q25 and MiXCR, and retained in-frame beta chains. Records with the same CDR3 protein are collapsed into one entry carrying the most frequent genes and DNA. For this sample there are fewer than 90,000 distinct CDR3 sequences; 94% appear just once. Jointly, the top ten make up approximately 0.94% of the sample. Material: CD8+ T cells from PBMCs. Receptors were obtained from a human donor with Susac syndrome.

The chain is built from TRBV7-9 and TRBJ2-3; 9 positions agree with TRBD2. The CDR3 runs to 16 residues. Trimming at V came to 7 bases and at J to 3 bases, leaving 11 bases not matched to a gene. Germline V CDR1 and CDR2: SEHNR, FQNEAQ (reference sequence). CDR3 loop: CASTPPVSGSTDTQYF. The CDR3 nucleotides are TGTGCCAGCACTCCTCCAGTTAGCGGGAGTACAGATACGCAGTATTTT.

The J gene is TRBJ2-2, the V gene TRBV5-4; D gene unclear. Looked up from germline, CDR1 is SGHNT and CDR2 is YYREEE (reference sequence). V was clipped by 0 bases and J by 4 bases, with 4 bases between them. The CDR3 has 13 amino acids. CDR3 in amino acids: CASSLVLTGELFF. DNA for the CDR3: TGTGCCAGCAGCTTGGTCCTCACCGGGGAGCTGTTTTTT. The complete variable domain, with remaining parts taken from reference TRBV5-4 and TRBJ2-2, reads ETGVTQSPTHLIKTRGQQVTLRCSSQSGHNTVSWYQQALGQGPQFIFQYYREEENGRGNFPPRFSGLQFPNYSSELNVNALELDDSALYLCASSLVLTGELFFGEGSRLTVL.

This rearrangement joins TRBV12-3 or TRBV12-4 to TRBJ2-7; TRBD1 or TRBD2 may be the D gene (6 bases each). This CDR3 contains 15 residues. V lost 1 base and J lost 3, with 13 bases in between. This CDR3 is CASSLDGKGGYEQYF. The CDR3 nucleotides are TGTGCCAGCAGTTTAGATGGTAAGGGGGGCTACGAGCAGTACTTC.

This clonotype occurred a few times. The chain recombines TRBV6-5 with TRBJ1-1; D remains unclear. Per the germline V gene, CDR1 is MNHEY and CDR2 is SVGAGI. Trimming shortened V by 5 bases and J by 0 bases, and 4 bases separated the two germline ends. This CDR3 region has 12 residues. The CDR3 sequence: CASSPLNTEAFF. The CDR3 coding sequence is TGTGCCAGCAGTCCCTTGAACACTGAAGCTTTCTTT.

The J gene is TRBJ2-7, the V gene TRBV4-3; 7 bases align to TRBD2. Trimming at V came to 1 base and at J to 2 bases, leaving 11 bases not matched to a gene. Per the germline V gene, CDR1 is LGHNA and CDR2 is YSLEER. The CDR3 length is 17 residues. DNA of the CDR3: TGCGCCAGCAGCCAAGTCGGCCCGGCGGGAGCCACCTACGAGCAGTACTTC. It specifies CASSQVGPAGATYEQYF.

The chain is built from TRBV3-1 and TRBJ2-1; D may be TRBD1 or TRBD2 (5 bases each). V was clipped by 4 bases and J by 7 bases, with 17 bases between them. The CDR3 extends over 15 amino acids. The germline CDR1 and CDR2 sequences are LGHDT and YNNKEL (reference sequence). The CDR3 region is CASSLTGALGNEQFF. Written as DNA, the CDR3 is TGTGCCAGCAGCCTGACCGGGGCTTTAGGGAATGAGCAGTTCTTC.

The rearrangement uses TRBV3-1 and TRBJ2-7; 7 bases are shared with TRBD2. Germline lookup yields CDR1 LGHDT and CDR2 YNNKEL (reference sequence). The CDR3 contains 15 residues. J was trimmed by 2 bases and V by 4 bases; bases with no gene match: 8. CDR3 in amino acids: CASSPGGREPYEQYF. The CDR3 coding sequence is TGTGCCAGCAGCCCCGGCGGGCGGGAGCCCTACGAGCAGTACTTC.

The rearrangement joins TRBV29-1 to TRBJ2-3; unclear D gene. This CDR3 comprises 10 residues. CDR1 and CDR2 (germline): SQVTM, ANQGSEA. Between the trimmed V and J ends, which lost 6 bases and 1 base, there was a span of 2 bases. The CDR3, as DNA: TGCAGCGTGGGCACAGATACGCAGTATTTT. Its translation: CSVGTDTQYF.

CDR3 DNA sequence: TGTGCCAGCAGCTTAGGGTATGGTGAAGCTTTCTTT. This codes for CASSLGYGEAFF. The chain joins TRBV7-9 to TRBJ1-1; D call uncertain. Germline loops: CDR1 SEHNR, CDR2 FQNEAQ (reference sequence). CDR3 length equals 12 residues. Trimming took 1 base from V and 7 from J, leaving 7 bases between them. Supplemented by reference TRBV7-9 and TRBJ1-1, the full variable domain reads DTGVSQNPRHKITKRGQNVTFRCDPISEHNRLYWYRQTLGQGPEFLTYFQNEAQLEKSRLLSDRFSAERPKGSFSTLEIQRTEQGDSAMYLCASSLGYGEAFFGQGTRLTVV.

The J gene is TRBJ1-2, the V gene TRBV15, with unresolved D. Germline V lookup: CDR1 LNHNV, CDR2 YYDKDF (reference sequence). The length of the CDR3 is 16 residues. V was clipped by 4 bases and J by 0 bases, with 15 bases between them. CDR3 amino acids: CATSTRTPGANYGYTF. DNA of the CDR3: TGTGCCACCAGCACAAGGACCCCCGGGGCTAACTATGGCTACACCTTC.

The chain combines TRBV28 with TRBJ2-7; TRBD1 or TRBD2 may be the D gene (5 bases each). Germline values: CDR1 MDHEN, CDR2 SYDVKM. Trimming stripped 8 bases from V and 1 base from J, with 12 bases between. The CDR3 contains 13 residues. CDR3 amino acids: CASGPGPSYEQYF. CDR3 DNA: TGTGCCAGCGGGCCGGGACCTTCCTACGAGCAGTACTTC.

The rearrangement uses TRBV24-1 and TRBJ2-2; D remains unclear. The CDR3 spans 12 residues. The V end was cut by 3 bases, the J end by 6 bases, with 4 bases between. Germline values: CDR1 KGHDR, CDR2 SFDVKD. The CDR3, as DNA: TGTGCCACCAGTGATACCTCCGGGGAGCTGTTTTTT. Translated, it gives CATSDTSGELFF.

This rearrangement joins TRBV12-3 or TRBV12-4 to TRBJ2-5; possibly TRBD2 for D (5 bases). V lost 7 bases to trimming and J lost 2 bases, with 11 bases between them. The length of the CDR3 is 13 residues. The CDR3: CASNPGIQETQYF. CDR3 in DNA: TGTGCCAGCAATCCGGGAATTCAAGAGACCCAGTACTTC.